The source of this TCR beta chain is a study of cytomegalovirus exposure and HLA in healthy donors (dated by TCRdb to the late 2010s). About the study as a whole: According to a later analysis, the approximately 120 validation repertoires were produced on the same platform as the approximately 600 repertoires of the first cohort. High-throughput TCR immunosequencing, statistical association of individual TCRs with disease status, and machine learning were combined to predict cytomegalovirus infection status. The aim of the study was to test whether cataloging public T cell receptors could identify signatures of past pathogen exposure. Besides the first cohort of 666 subjects, a separate validation cohort made up of 90 to 150 different subjects was used. Points the paper makes about the study in general: In vitro tests confirmed that a few of the cytomegalovirus-associated TCR beta chains recognize cytomegalovirus antigens. In the study, 150 to 200 TCR beta chains were listed as associated with cytomegalovirus. In a later analysis, TCRs clustered in the first cohort were found to also tend to co-occur in the roughly 130 validation repertoires, with approximately 95% of cluster scores above 0. Most TCR sequences were seen in very few donors, while some public TCRs were found in many individuals. The validation cohort had no HLA typing available for a later analysis, so co-occurrence within that cohort was assessed over all 130 or so repertoires. In both the original and validation cohorts, the classifier was reported to diagnose cytomegalovirus status with high specificity and sensitivity. According to the authors, the approach could potentially be generalized to other disease states and immunological phenotypes.

Receptor libraries were prepared by the immunoSEQ multiplex PCR assay. On the authors' methods: A statistical classification framework was built to diagnose cytomegalovirus status from the catalog of TCR beta chain sequences. TCRdb's version of the immuneACCESS table is confined to in-frame rearrangements and falls short of the full clone set. An unresolved V gene accounts for under half of the shortfall where checked; the remainder is of unknown origin. That table furnishes V, J and clone size, whereas the DNA furnished D and trimming. This sample lists a few hundred thousand clones; around 88% were detected once. 2.9% of the sample lies in the top ten. CDR3 length: 14 amino acids, cysteine to phenylalanine. The only DNA kept is the CDR3, 42 bases in frame from the first base. Taken from the germline V gene, the CDR1 and CDR2 loops are SGHVS and FQNEAQ. V has 4 bases trimmed and J has 6 bases trimmed; junction bases matching no gene number 7.

Concerning this clone itself: It lacks a known antigen. There are no base qualities to consult, and no much larger clone falls within one base.

Donors formed part of the validation cohort, which comprised over a hundred subjects and was distinct from the first cohort of several hundred subjects. Sequences were obtained from PBMCs. The sequence is built from TRBV7-8 and TRBJ2-7; the junction holds 9 bases that match TRBD2. The receptor comes from a woman aged 18-29 years in good health and CMV-seronegative. The CDR3 reads as follows: CASSSREGQGEQYF. The DNA is as follows: TGTGCCAGCAGCTCGCGGGAGGGCCAGGGCGAGCAGTACTTC.